A selection of T cell receptor beta chains follows, all from one sample in a study of tumor and adjacent non-tumor tissue in lung cancer. TCRdb ran MiXCR on the multiplex PCR reads and lists one entry per CDR3 protein. The repertoire holds 100,000 to 150,000 distinct CDR3 sequences, with 60% to 70% as singletons. The material sequenced was lung tumor tissue. These receptors all stem from a man aged 25-45 years with non-small cell lung cancer. Both conserved end residues are part of each CDR3. Each record gives: clone size, D gene, V gene, J gene, CDR3 protein, CDR3 DNA. The D gene is left open where the match is weak. Expanded clones are given a class, and other clones once, few, many or no size at all.

many	NA	TRBV6-2/TRBV6-3	TRBJ2-2	CASTALGQGATGELFF	TGTGCCAGCACCGCCCTAGGTCAGGGAGCCACCGGGGAGCTGTTTTTT
many	TRBD2	TRBV2	TRBJ2-7	CASTANPLAGVSAYEQYF	TGTGCCAGCACCGCCAACCCACTAGCGGGAGTTTCAGCCTACGAGCAGTACTTC
few	NA	TRBV28	TRBJ1-1	CASRTLGQPAFF	TGTGCCAGCAGAACACTAGGACAGCCAGCTTTCTTT
NA	NA	TRBV12-3/TRBV12-4	TRBJ1-3	CTSSSLAGAGDTIYF	TGTACCAGCAGCTCCCTGGCGGGAGCTGGAGACACCATATATTTT
NA	NA	TRBV11-2	TRBJ2-2	CVSSPKSGTWQLFF	TGTGTCAGCAGCCCCAAATCCGGGACCTGGCAGCTGTTTTTT
NA	NA	TRBV18	TRBJ1-6	CASSGQWAKYGSPLHF	TGTGCCAGCTCAGGACAGTGGGCGAAGTACGGTTCACCCCTCCACTTT
NA	TRBD2	TRBV4-2	TRBJ2-7	CVSSQRESFSYEQYF	TGTGTCAGCAGTCAGCGGGAGAGCTTCTCCTACGAGCAGTATTTC
once	NA	TRBV5-1	TRBJ2-2	CASNWRERTGDIGELFF	TGCGCCAGCAACTGGAGGGAGCGTACAGGGGATATCGGGGAGCTGTTTTTT
NA	TRBD2	TRBV7-2	TRBJ2-1	CASSRTSGSYEQFF	TGTGCCAGCAGCCGGACTAGCGGGAGTTATGAGCAGTTCTTC
NA	NA	TRBV7-3	TRBJ2-1	CASSSRGGQAYNEQFF	TGTGCCAGCAGCTCCCGGGGGGGACAGGCCTACAATGAGCAGTTCTTC
NA	NA	TRBV11-2	TRBJ1-1	CASSLPSMDTEAFF	TGTGCCAGTAGCTTACCTTCCATGGACACTGAAGCTTTCTTT
once	NA	TRBV6-1	TRBJ2-1	CASTRDRRDEQFF	TGTGCCAGCACTAGGGACCGGCGGGATGAGCAGTTCTTC
many	NA	TRBV20-1	TRBJ1-1	CSASFWNTEAFF	TGCAGTGCTAGTTTTTGGAACACTGAAGCTTTCTTT
many	NA	TRBV29-1	TRBJ1-1	CSVEQHEAFF	TGCAGCGTTGAACAGCACGAAGCTTTCTTT
NA	TRBD2	TRBV10-3	TRBJ2-1	CAISGIAGDYNEQFF	TGTGCCATCAGTGGCATAGCGGGGGACTACAATGAGCAGTTCTTC
NA	TRBD1	TRBV4-3	TRBJ2-3	CDSSQDATGGGYMQYF	TGCGACAGCAGCCAAGATGCGACAGGGGGCGGGTATATGCAGTATTTT
NA	TRBD2	TRBV4-3	TRBJ2-5	CASSRSNTGGSETQYF	TGTGCCAGCAGCCGAAGCAACACCGGGGGGTCGGAGACCCAGTACTTC
NA	NA	TRBV20-1	TRBJ2-7	CSASEAGQAYEQYF	TGCAGTGCTAGTGAGGCGGGCCAAGCCTACGAGCAGTACTTC
NA	NA	TRBV5-4	TRBJ2-4	CAGSPDWATKNIQYF	TGTGCCGGCAGCCCGGATTGGGCCACCAAAAACATTCAGTATTTC
NA	TRBD1	TRBV5-5	TRBJ2-5	CASSLRTGGLQYF	TGCGCCAGCAGCTTGAGGACAGGTGGCCTCCAGTACTTC
NA	NA	TRBV29-1	TRBJ1-1	CCVVFQVGTEAFF	TGCTGCGTTGTTTTTCAAGTCGGTACTGAAGCTTTCTTT
NA	NA	TRBV24-1	TRBJ2-5	CATSDMSGAQQETQYF	TGTGCCACCAGTGATATGTCAGGGGCACAGCAAGAGACCCAGTACTTC
NA	NA	TRBV24-1	TRBJ2-7	CATSGPVPDRRDHYEQYF	TGTGCCACCAGTGGTCCGGTTCCGGACAGACGGGATCACTACGAGCAGTACTTC
NA	NA	TRBV6-1	TRBJ1-2	CASSGRQDLFYGYTF	TGTGCCAGCAGTGGAAGACAGGATCTCTTCTATGGCTACACCTTC
NA	TRBD1	TRBV29-1	TRBJ1-5	CSVSGTGDYQPQHF	TGCAGCGTTTCCGGGACAGGGGATTATCAGCCCCAGCATTTT
many	TRBD1	TRBV12-3/TRBV12-4	TRBJ1-2	CASSPTGVGYTF	TGTGCCAGCAGCCCGACAGGGGTCGGCTACACCTTC
many	NA	TRBV11-3	TRBJ2-1	CASQTSGEEQFF	TGTGCCAGCCAGACCTCCGGGGAGGAGCAGTTCTTC
NA	NA	TRBV12-3/TRBV12-4	TRBJ2-3	CASSLLATTQYF	TGTGCCAGCAGTTTACTGGCGACGACGCAGTATTTT
NA	NA	TRBV7-2	TRBJ1-2	CASSLVRGRGYTF	TGTGCCAGCAGCTTAGTCAGAGGGCGAGGCTACACCTTC
few	NA	TRBV6-6	TRBJ2-7	CVGSYSRVYEQYF	TGTGTCGGCAGTTACTCGAGGGTCTACGAGCAGTACTTC
few	NA	TRBV29-1	TRBJ1-2	CSVRRESTNYGHTF	TGCAGCGTCCGCAGGGAATCAACTAACTATGGCCACACCTTC
NA	NA	TRBV11-1	TRBJ2-3	CVSSLLGDESTQYF	TGCGTCAGCAGCTTACTGGGGGATGAAAGTACGCAGTATTTT
NA	NA	TRBV18	TRBJ1-5	CASSPQGTWGAQRF	TGTGCCAGCTCACCGCAGGGAACCTGGGGGGCCCAGCGTTTT
many	TRBD1	TRBV6-6	TRBJ2-1	CASRPGQGRDEQFF	TGTGCCAGCAGGCCCGGACAGGGGCGGGATGAGCAGTTCTTC
many	TRBD1	TRBV29-1	TRBJ2-3	CSGRQGALDTQYF	TGCAGCGGGAGACAGGGGGCTTTAGATACGCAGTATTTT
NA	NA	TRBV24-1	TRBJ2-1	CATSPQGGSYNEQFF	TGTGCCACCAGTCCCCAGGGAGGCTCCTACAATGAGCAGTTCTTC
NA	NA	TRBV6-5	TRBJ2-2	CASSYLVWGSTGELFF	TGTGCCAGCAGTTACTTGGTGTGGGGCTCCACCGGGGAACTGTTTTTT
NA	NA	TRBV20-1	TRBJ2-7	CNAPRDTLEQYF	TGCAATGCCCCCCGGGACACCCTCGAGCAGTATTTC
few	TRBD2	TRBV20-1	TRBJ2-3	CSAVTSGNTDAQYF	TGCAGTGCCGTTACTAGCGGGAACACGGATGCGCAGTATTTT
NA	NA	TRBV5-1	TRBJ1-1	CASRWRGSDTEAFF	TGCGCCAGCAGGTGGCGGGGGTCGGACACTGAAGCTTTCTTT
NA	NA	TRBV29-1	TRBJ1-1	CSGGDGAPETFF	TGCAGCGGCGGAGATGGGGCCCCTGAAACTTTCTTT
NA	TRBD1	TRBV20-1	TRBJ1-6	CTARGPGTGYNSPLQF	TGCACTGCTAGAGGCCCCGGGACAGGGTATAATTCACCCCTCCAATTT
NA	TRBD2	TRBV5-4	TRBJ2-2	CASNPAGGANTGELFF	TGTGCCAGCAACCCGGCGGGGGGGGCGAACACCGGGGAGCTGTTTTTT